The present entry profiles one T cell receptor beta chain with its context. Antigen: not known. This sample is part of a study of cytomegalovirus exposure and HLA in healthy donors. The study, taken as a whole, reports: Being indistinguishable, some V segments were excluded, TRBV6-2 and TRBV6-3 among them. 150 or so TCR beta chains were listed as cytomegalovirus-associated. Links to common viral pathogens appeared, in a later analysis, for several of the most significant clusters. Accurate HLA-A and HLA-B prediction from TCR beta sequences was reported for most subjects.

Both 60 Vbeta primers and 13 Jbeta primers went into the PCR. This table comes from immunoSEQ multiplex PCR, and its TCRdb copy is limited to in-frame clones, with some not included. The sample contains some 140,000 clones, almost 80% of which appear only once. The V gene's germline CDR1 is SNHLY and CDR2 FYNNEI. The CDR3 sequence is 15 residues long. V was clipped by 9 bases and J by 4 bases; unmatched bases: 12. The TCR sequence derives from a man aged 18 to 35 in good health and CMV-seronegative. Sequenced: PBMCs. The V call is TRBV2, the J call TRBJ2-5, with 9 positions matching TRBD1. CDR3 amino acids: CASPLGGQGPETQYF. The CDR3 coding sequence is TGTGCCAGTCCTTTAGGGGGACAGGGTCCAGAGACCCAGTACTTC.